The 18 T cell receptor beta chains below were found in one sample sequenced in a study of blood T cell repertoires in COVID-19. The method was immunoSEQ multiplex PCR; TCRdb's version includes in-frame clones alone and lacks a portion of them. The table has under 200,000 clones, approximately 81% seen once; the top ten hold over 15%. Specimen: PBMCs or T cells enriched from blood (not recorded which). These receptors originate from a man aged 55 to 70 who had recovered from COVID-19.

Only one count was recorded for this clone. The V and J genes are TRBV6-5 and TRBJ1-3; D call uncertain. The CDR3 contains 12 residues. The V end was cut by 7 bases, the J end by 8 bases, with 12 bases between. CDR1 MNHEY and CDR2 SVGAGI come from the germline V gene. CDR3 coding DNA: TGTGCCAGCATAGGCGGGAAAGACACCATATATTTT. Residues: CASIGGKDTIYF.

The table lists this clone with many counts. The chain joins TRBV4-1 to TRBJ1-6; possible D gene TRBD1, 5 bases. Trimming cost V 2 bases and J 9 bases, with 17 bases left between them. Germline V gives CDR1 MGHRA, CDR2 YSYEKL. CDR3 length equals 16 residues. For the CDR3, the DNA is TGCGCCAGCAGCCAAAGCGCACAGGCTAGGGTTTCACCCCTCCACTTT. Translation: CASSQSAQARVSPLHF.

The chain couples TRBV9 to TRBJ2-7, with TRBD1 matching over 7 bases. The CDR3 runs 16 residues. Germline V lookup: CDR1 SGDLS, CDR2 YYNGEE. J gave up 3 bases and V 0 bases, and 9 bases lay outside the gene matches. CDR3 amino acids: CASSVGFGTEDYEQYF. The CDR3 DNA reads as TGTGCCAGCAGCGTAGGGTTCGGGACAGAAGACTACGAGCAGTACTTC.

The table lists this clone with a count of one. This chain links TRBV6-9 with TRBJ2-7, with D possibly being TRBD2 (6 bases). The ends were cut back, 9 bases at V and 4 bases at J, with 10 bases in the middle. Per the germline V gene, CDR1 is MNHGY and CDR2 is SVAAGI. The CDR3 length is 11 residues. The CDR3 DNA sequence: TGTGCCAGAGGGACTTTATACGAGCAGTACTTC. Residues: CARGTLYEQYF.

The J gene is TRBJ1-2, the V gene TRBV2; TRBD1 is a possible D gene (6 bases). Germline V gene lookup returns CDR1 SNHLY and CDR2 FYNNEI. This CDR3 comprises 15 residues. V was clipped by 6 bases and J by 2 bases, with 16 bases between them. The CDR3 protein is CASSPAGAMNYGYTF. The DNA for the CDR3 is TGTGCCAGCAGCCCAGCGGGGGCCATGAACTATGGCTACACCTTC.

The genes are TRBV7-9 and TRBJ2-1; 9 bases are a match to TRBD2. Germline V gene lookup returns CDR1 SEHNR and CDR2 FQNEAQ (reference sequence). The CDR3 is made up of 17 amino acids. J lost 9 bases, V lost 6 bases, and 18 bases had no gene match. Here the CDR3 reads CASSFSAGTSRPIEQFF. CDR3 coding DNA: TGTGCCAGCAGTTTTTCCGCCGGGACTAGCCGTCCAATTGAGCAGTTCTTC.

This chain links TRBV11-2 with TRBJ1-4; D gene ambiguous. The germline V and J ends were trimmed by 1 base and 8 bases, with 14 bases remaining between them. CDR1 is SGHAT and CDR2 is FQNNGV in the germline V gene. The CDR3 is made up of 15 amino acids. CDR3 in DNA: TGTGCCAGCAGCTTAGTACCTCGGAGGCAGGAAAAACTGTTTTTT. Translated: CASSLVPRRQEKLFF.

The CDR3 DNA sequence: TGTGCCAGCAGCCGGACTAGCGGGAGGTCTTACGAGCAGTACTTC. This codes for CASSRTSGRSYEQYF. V is TRBV5-6 and J is TRBJ2-7, with 14 bases matching TRBD2. The CDR3 is made up of 15 amino acids. V dropped 4 bases and J dropped 4; count of bases not matched to a gene: 4. The V gene's germline CDR1 is SGHDT and CDR2 YYEEEE.

V and J are TRBV2 and TRBJ1-6; D gene unclear. CDR3 length equals 11 residues. CDR1 and CDR2 (germline): SNHLY, FYNNEI. V lost 8 bases and J 14 bases, leaving 13 bases between the germline ends. CDR3 coding DNA: TGTGCCAGCGCCGAGCTACTTACCCTCCACTTT. Translating it yields CASAELLTLHF.

The CDR3 here is CASRRTVGGEQYF. The CDR3 region has the DNA TGTGCTAGTAGAAGGACAGTCGGCGGCGAGCAGTACTTC. V gene TRBV12-5 combines with J gene TRBJ2-7, with D possibly TRBD1 on 6 matching bases. V lost 8 bases to trimming and J lost 6 bases, with 17 bases between them. In germline, CDR1 is LGHNT, CDR2 FRNRAP. There are 13 residues in the CDR3. The complete variable domain, with remaining parts taken from reference TRBV12-5 and TRBJ2-7, reads DARVTQTPRHKVTEMGQEVTMRCQPILGHNTVFWYRQTMMQGLELLAYFRNRAPLDDSGMPKDRFSAEMPDATLATLKIQPSEPRDSAVYFCASRRTVGGEQYFGPGTRLTVT.

For the CDR3, the DNA is TGTGCCTGGAGTGACAGGAATCGGGGCTACACCTTC. Translated: CAWSDRNRGYTF. The chain couples TRBV30 to TRBJ1-2, with D perhaps matching TRBD1 (5 bases). This CDR3 has 12 amino acids. Germline values: CDR1 GTSNPN, CDR2 SVGIG (reference sequence). V lost 1 base, J lost 8 bases, and 11 bases lay in between.

The rearrangement uses TRBV11-2 and TRBJ1-5, with 8 bases identical to TRBD1. The V and J ends lost 5 bases and 2 bases, in that order; junction bases with no gene match: 2. The CDR3 length is 14 residues. The germline V gene encodes CDR1 SGHAT and CDR2 FQNNGV. The chain's CDR3 is CASSPGGRNQPQHF. CDR3 bases: TGTGCCAGCAGCCCAGGGGGCCGCAATCAGCCCCAGCATTTT.

The gene calls are TRBV28 and TRBJ2-1; 8 nucleotides line up with TRBD2. V was clipped by 6 bases and J by 0 bases; unmatched bases: 7. Germline CDR1 reads MDHEN; CDR2 reads SYDVKM. CDR3 length equals 16 residues. The CDR3 DNA is TGTGCCAGCAGACCTATAGCGGGGCACTCCTACAATGAGCAGTTCTTC. It translates to CASRPIAGHSYNEQFF.

This clone is a singleton in its sample. This chain joins TRBV6-5 and TRBJ2-7; 8 bases are shared with TRBD1. This CDR3 region has 14 residues. CDR1 and CDR2 from the germline V gene are MNHEY and SVGAGI. V was clipped by 0 bases and J by 2 bases; unmatched bases: 0. CDR3 nucleotides: TGTGCCAGCAGTTACTCGGACAGGGCCTACGAGCAGTACTTC. It is translated as CASSYSDRAYEQYF.

This chain joins TRBV6-1 and TRBJ1-6, with TRBD1 matching over 8 bases. With V trimmed by 2 bases and J by 6 bases, 15 bases remained unmatched. The CDR3 has 19 residues. The germline V gene has CDR1 MNHNS and CDR2 SASEGT. Here the CDR3 DNA reads TGTGCCAGCAGTGAACGTCTACCCCAGGGGGCGCGGTCTAATTCACCCCTCCACTTT. It specifies CASSERLPQGARSNSPLHF.

This chain uses TRBV7-8 with TRBJ2-5, with TRBD2 identical over 9 bases. Germline V gene lookup returns CDR1 SGHVS and CDR2 FQNEAQ. V lost 3 bases to trimming and J lost 5 bases; unmatched junction nucleotides: 13. This CDR3 contains 17 residues. The CDR3 DNA reads TGTGCCAGCAGCTTTAGGGGCGGCGGGGGGGCCTTTGAGACCCAGTACTTC. Its protein product is CASSFRGGGGAFETQYF.

The chain employs TRBV9 and TRBJ2-6; no firm D call. Trimming stripped 3 bases from V and 2 bases from J, with 9 bases between. The germline gives CDR1 SGDLS, CDR2 YYNGEE. The CDR3 contains 15 residues. The CDR3 loop reads CASSESPTGANVLTF. The DNA for the CDR3 is TGTGCCAGCAGCGAGAGTCCGACTGGGGCCAACGTCCTGACTTTC.

The CDR3 loop reads CASSSTGGLTEETQYF. The CDR3 nucleotides read TGCGCCAGCAGCTCAACAGGGGGCTTGACCGAAGAGACCCAGTACTTC. The chain carries TRBV5-1 and TRBJ2-5; TRBD1 matches at 9 bases. Germline V CDR1 and CDR2: SGHRS, YFSETQ. CDR3 size: 16 residues. The junction had 9 bases not matched to a gene; V was cut back by 3 bases and J by 3 bases.